The present entry profiles one T cell receptor beta chain with its context. The V end was cut by 2 bases, the J end by 0 bases, with 16 bases between. The CDR3 covers 19 residues. Germline lookup yields CDR1 KGHDR and CDR2 SFDVKD. Authors' processing steps: The assay estimated nucleated cells by amplifying reference gene primers. Using immunoSEQ multiplex PCR, the repertoire was profiled, and TCRdb retains in-frame clones only, with some absent. Clone size and V and J calls were adopted from that table, with D and trimming inferred from the DNA. The data hold some 50,000 clones, with 86% observed a single time. This entry belongs to a study of blood T cell repertoires in COVID-19. About the study: From the United States, Italy and Spain came samples of acute and convalescent COVID-19. In each case, the material was cDNA or gDNA derived from T cells, B-cell-depleted T cells, or PBMCs.

This sequence was found in a human donor in a cohort sampled during active COVID-19. The chain uses TRBV24-1 and TRBJ2-6; a possible D gene is TRBD1 (5 bases). Sample: peripheral blood. CDR3 loop: CATSDSFRGRDSGANVLTF. The CDR3 nucleotides are TGTGCCACCAGTGATTCTTTTAGGGGCCGAGACTCTGGGGCCAACGTCCTGACTTTC.